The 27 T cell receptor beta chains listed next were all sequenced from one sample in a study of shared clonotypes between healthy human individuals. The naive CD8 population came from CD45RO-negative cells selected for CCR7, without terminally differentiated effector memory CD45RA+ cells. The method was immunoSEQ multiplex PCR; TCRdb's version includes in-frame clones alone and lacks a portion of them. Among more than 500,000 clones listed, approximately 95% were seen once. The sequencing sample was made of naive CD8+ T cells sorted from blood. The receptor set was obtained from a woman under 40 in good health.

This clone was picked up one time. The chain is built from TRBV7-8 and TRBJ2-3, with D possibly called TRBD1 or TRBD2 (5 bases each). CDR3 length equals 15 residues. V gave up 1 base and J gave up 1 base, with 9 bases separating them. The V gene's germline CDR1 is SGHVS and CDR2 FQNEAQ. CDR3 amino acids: CASSLDGGGTDTQYF. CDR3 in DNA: TGTGCCAGCAGCTTAGATGGGGGAGGCACAGATACGCAGTATTTT.

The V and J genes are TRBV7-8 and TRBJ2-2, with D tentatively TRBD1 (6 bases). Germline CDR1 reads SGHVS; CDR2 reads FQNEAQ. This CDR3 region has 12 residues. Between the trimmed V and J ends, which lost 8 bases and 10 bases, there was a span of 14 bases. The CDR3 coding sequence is TGTGCCAGCGGTACAGGGCTGGAGGAGCTGTTTTTT. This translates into CASGTGLEELFF.

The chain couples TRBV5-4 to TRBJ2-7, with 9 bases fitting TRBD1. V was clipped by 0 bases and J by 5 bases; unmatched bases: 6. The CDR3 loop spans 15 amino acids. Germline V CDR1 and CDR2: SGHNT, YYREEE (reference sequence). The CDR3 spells CASSLGTGTGNEQYF. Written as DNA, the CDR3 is TGTGCCAGCAGCTTGGGGACCGGGACAGGGAACGAGCAGTACTTC.

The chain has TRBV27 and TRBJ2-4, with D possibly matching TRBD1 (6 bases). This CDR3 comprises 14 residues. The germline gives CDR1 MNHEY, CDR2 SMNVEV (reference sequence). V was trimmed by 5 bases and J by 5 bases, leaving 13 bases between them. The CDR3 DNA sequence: TGTGCCAGCAGTCCCCACTGGGGGCAAAACATTCAGTACTTC. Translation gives CASSPHWGQNIQYF.

DNA of the CDR3: TGTGCCAGCAGCAACCGAGGAAGGACTGAAGCTTTCTTT. This encodes CASSNRGRTEAFF. The rearrangement joins TRBV28 to TRBJ1-1; no clear D gene. V lost 6 bases, J lost 5 bases, and 13 bases lay in between. Germline assignment: CDR1 MDHEN and CDR2 SYDVKM. The CDR3 totals 13 residues.

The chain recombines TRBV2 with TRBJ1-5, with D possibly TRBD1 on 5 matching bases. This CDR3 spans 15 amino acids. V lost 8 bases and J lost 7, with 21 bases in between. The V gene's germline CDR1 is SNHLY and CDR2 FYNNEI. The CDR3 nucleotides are TGTGCCAGCGTCGCCGGGACGGCGGCAGTCCAGCCCCAGCATTTT. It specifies CASVAGTAAVQPQHF.

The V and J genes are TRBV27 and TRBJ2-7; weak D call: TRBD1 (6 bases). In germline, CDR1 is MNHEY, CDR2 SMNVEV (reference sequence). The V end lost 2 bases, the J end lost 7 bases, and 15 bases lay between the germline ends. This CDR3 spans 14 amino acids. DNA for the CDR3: TGTGCCAGCAGTTTAAAGCCCACAGGGCGTGAGCAGTACTTC. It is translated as CASSLKPTGREQYF.

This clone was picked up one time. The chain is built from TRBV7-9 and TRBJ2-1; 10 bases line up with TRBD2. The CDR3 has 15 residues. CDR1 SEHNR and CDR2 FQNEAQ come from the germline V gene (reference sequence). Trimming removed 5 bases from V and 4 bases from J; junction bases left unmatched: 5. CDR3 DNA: TGTGCCAGCAGCACCCCAGCGGGAGGGTACAATGAGCAGTTCTTC. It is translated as CASSTPAGGYNEQFF. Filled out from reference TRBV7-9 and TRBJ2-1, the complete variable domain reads DTGVSQNPRHKITKRGQNVTFRCDPISEHNRLYWYRQTLGQGPEFLTYFQNEAQLEKSRLLSDRFSAERPKGSFSTLEIQRTEQGDSAMYLCASSTPAGGYNEQFFGPGTRLTVL.

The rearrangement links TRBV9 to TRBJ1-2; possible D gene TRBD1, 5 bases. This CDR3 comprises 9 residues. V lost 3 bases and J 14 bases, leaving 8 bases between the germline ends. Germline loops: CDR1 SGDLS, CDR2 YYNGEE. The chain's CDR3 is CASSAGGTF. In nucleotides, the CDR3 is TGTGCCAGCAGCGCGGGGGGGACCTTC.

CDR3 nucleotide sequence: TGTGCCAGCACCGACGATGACGAGCAGTACTTC. This translates into CASTDDDEQYF. J is TRBJ2-7 and V is TRBV28; D is unclear. The CDR3 has 11 residues. The V end lost 7 bases, the J end lost 5 bases, and 9 bases lay between the germline ends. The V gene's germline CDR1 is MDHEN and CDR2 SYDVKM. Combining the CDR3 with reference TRBV28 and TRBJ2-7 gives the whole variable domain DVKVTQSSRYLVKRTGEKVFLECVQDMDHENMFWYRQDPGLGLRLIYFSYDVKMKEKGDIPEGYSVSREKKERFSLILESASTNQTSMYLCASTDDDEQYFGPGTRLTVT.

The CDR3 is CASSSETSPSTNEQFF. The CDR3, as DNA: TGCGCCAGCAGCTCGGAGACTAGTCCCTCAACGAATGAGCAGTTCTTC. This sequence joins TRBV5-1 and TRBJ2-1, with D possibly TRBD2 on 6 matching bases. Germline V CDR1 and CDR2: SGHRS, YFSETQ. Trimming took off 3 bases at V and 7 bases at J, with 20 bases between the two ends. This CDR3 is 16 amino acids long.

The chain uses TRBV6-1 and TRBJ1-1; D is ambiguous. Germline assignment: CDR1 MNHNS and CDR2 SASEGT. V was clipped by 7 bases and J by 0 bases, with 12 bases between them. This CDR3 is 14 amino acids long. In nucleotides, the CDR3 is TGTGCCAGCATACTCGCCACCTTGAACACTGAAGCTTTCTTT. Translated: CASILATLNTEAFF.

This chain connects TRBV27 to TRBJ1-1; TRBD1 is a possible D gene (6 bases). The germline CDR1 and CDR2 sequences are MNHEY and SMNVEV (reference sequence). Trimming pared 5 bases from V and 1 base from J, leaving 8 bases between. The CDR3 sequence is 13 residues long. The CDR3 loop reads CASSAQGNTEAFF. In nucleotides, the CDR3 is TGTGCCAGCAGTGCACAGGGGAACACTGAAGCTTTCTTT.

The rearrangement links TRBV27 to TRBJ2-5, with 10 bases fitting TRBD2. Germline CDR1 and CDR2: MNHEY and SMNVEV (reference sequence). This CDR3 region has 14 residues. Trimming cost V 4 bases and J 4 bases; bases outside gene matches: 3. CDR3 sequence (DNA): TGTGCCAGCAGTTCCCTAGCGGGAGTAGAGACCCAGTACTTC. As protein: CASSSLAGVETQYF.

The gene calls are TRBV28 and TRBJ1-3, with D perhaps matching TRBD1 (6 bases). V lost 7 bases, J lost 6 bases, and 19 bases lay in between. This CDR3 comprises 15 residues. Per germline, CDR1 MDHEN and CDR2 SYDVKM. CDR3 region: CASKEAGALENTIYF. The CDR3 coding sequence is TGTGCCAGCAAAGAGGCAGGGGCTTTGGAAAACACCATATATTTT. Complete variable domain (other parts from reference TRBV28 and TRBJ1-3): DVKVTQSSRYLVKRTGEKVFLECVQDMDHENMFWYRQDPGLGLRLIYFSYDVKMKEKGDIPEGYSVSREKKERFSLILESASTNQTSMYLCASKEAGALENTIYFGEGSWLTVV.

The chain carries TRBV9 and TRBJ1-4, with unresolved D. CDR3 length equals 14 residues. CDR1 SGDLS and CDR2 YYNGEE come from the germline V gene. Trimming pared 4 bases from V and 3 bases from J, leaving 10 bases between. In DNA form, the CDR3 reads TGTGCCAGCAGCCCTCGCTATTCTAATGAAAAACTGTTTTTT. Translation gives CASSPRYSNEKLFF.

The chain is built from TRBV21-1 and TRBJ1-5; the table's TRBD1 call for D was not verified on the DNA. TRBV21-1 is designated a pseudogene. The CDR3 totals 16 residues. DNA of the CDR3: TGTGCCAGCAGCAAAGTAGGGGTAGGGCAAAATCAGCCCCAGCATTTT. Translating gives CASSKVGVGQNQPQHF.

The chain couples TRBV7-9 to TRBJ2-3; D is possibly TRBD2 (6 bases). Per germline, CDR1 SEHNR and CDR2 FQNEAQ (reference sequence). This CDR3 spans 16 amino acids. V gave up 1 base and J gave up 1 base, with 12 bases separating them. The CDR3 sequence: CASSLGIASGTDTQYF. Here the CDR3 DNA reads TGTGCCAGCAGCTTAGGAATTGCTAGCGGCACAGATACGCAGTATTTT.

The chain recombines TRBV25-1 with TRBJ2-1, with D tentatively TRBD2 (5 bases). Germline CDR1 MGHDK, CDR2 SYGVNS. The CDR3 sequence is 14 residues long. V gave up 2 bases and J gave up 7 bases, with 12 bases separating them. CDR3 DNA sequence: TGTGCCAGCAGTGAAAGGGCAGCGGTTAATGAGCAGTTCTTC. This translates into CASSERAAVNEQFF.

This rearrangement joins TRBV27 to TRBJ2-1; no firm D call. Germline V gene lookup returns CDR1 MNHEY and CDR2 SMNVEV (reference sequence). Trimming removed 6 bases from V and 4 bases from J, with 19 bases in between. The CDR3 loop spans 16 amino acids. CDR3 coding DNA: TGTGCCAGCAGCCCCGAGGTCCCTTCTGGGTACAATGAGCAGTTCTTC. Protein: CASSPEVPSGYNEQFF.

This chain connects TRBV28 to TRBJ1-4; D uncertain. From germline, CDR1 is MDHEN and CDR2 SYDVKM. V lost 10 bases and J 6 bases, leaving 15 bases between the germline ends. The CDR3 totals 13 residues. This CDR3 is CATQQSTYEKLFF. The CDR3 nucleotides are TGTGCCACACAACAGTCGACTTATGAAAAACTGTTTTTT.

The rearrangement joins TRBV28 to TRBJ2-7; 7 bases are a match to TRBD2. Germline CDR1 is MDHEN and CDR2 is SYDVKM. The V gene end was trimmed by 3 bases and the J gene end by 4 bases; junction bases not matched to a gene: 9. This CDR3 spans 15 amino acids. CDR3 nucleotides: TGTGCCAGCAGTTTTGCCCGGGGGGAGGGATACGAGCAGTACTTC. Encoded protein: CASSFARGEGYEQYF. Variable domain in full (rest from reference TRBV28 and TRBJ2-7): DVKVTQSSRYLVKRTGEKVFLECVQDMDHENMFWYRQDPGLGLRLIYFSYDVKMKEKGDIPEGYSVSREKKERFSLILESASTNQTSMYLCASSFARGEGYEQYFGPGTRLTVT.

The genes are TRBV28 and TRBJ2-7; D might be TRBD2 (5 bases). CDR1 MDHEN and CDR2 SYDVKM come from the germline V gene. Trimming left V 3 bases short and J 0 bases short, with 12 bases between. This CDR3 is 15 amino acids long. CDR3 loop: CASSFPGSNSYEQYF. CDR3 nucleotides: TGTGCCAGCAGTTTCCCGGGATCTAACTCCTACGAGCAGTACTTC.

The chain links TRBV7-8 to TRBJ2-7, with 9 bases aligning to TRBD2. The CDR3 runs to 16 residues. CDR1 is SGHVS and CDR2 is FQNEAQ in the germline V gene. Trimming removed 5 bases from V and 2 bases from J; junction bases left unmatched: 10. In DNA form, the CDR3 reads TGTGCCAGCAGCCCATTTAGCGGGAGTAGGACCTACGAGCAGTACTTC. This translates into CASSPFSGSRTYEQYF.

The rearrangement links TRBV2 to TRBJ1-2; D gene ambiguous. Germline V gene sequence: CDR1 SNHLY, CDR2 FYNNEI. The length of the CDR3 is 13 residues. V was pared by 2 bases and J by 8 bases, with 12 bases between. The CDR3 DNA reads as TGTGCCAGCAGTGAAATACAAATTTGGGGCTACACCTTC. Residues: CASSEIQIWGYTF. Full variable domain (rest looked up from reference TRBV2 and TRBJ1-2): EPEVTQTPSHQVTQMGQEVILRCVPISNHLYFYWYRQILGQKVEFLVSFYNNEISEKSEIFDDQFSVERPDGSNFTLKIRSTKLEDSAMYFCASSEIQIWGYTFGSGTRLTVV.

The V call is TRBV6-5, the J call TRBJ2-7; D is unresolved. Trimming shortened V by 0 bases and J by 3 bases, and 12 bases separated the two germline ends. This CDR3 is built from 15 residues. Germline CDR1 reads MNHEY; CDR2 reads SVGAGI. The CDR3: CASSYSDPPYYEQYF. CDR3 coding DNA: TGTGCCAGCAGTTACTCCGACCCACCTTACTACGAGCAGTACTTC.

CDR3 sequence: CASSLTGFHGYTF. In DNA, the CDR3 is TGTGCCAGCAGCTTGACAGGGTTCCATGGCTACACCTTC. The chain has TRBV5-4 and TRBJ1-2; D may be TRBD1 (6 bases). V lost 1 base and J 6 bases, leaving 10 bases between the germline ends. The germline V gene has CDR1 SGHNT and CDR2 YYREEE (reference sequence). The CDR3 loop spans 13 amino acids.